These 29 T cell receptor beta chains came from one sample sequenced in a study of STAT3 mutations in large granular lymphocyte leukemia (dated by TCRdb to 2018 to 2020). These receptors have no identified antigens. The method was the immunoSEQ multiplex PCR assay. This immuneACCESS table, as held by TCRdb, lists in-frame sequences with V and J called but not all clones. Of the missing ones, under half trace to an unresolved V gene in checked studies; the others have no known cause. This sample gives 4,300 or so clones in total; roughly 80% of them show up just once. About three quarters of the sample is taken by the ten largest. Overall results and qualifications from the work: Every T-LGLL patient showed at least one immunodominant TCRbeta clonotype, and about half showed multiple immunodominant subclonotypes.

Material: peripheral blood mononuclear cells. The receptors here all came from a middle-aged man with T-cell large granular lymphocyte leukemia. Some clones in this sample may be carry-over from other donors' samples. The age is the age at diagnosis.

The chain couples TRBV7-9 to TRBJ2-7; tentatively, D is TRBD1 or TRBD2 (5 bases each). V was trimmed by 5 bases and J by 0 bases, leaving 11 bases between them. This CDR3 comprises 14 residues. Looked up from germline, CDR1 is SEHNR and CDR2 is FQNEAQ (reference sequence). The CDR3 is CASSPGASSYEQYF. In DNA form, the CDR3 reads TGTGCCAGCAGCCCCGGGGCGAGCTCCTACGAGCAGTACTTC.

The chain uses TRBV19 and TRBJ1-1; D possibly corresponds to TRBD1 (5 bases). This CDR3 is 15 amino acids long. Germline CDR1 is LNHDA and CDR2 is SQIVND (reference sequence). The germline V and J ends were trimmed by 6 bases and 0 bases, with 14 bases remaining between them. CDR3 bases: TGTGCCAGTAGCGCTACAGGAACTATGAACACTGAAGCTTTCTTT. It codes for CASSATGTMNTEAFF.

This clone was observed once. This chain connects TRBV6-5 to TRBJ1-2; D not certain. This CDR3 is 12 amino acids long. Looked up from germline, CDR1 is MNHEY and CDR2 is SVGAGI. Trimming pared 8 bases from V and 8 bases from J, leaving 15 bases between. This chain's CDR3 is CASRRYREGYTF. For the CDR3, the DNA is TGTGCCAGCCGGCGGTATAGAGAGGGCTACACCTTC.

This clone appeared a single time. The J gene is TRBJ2-7, the V gene TRBV28; possibly TRBD1 or TRBD2 for D (5 bases each). With 8 bases removed from V and 2 bases from J, the gap between germline ends came to 7 bases. Germline V lookup: CDR1 MDHEN, CDR2 SYDVKM. The CDR3 length is 11 residues. CDR3 nucleotide sequence: TGTGCCAGCGGGGACCCCTACGAGCAGTACTTC. The encoded protein is CASGDPYEQYF.

This chain connects TRBV4-3 to TRBJ1-2; D unresolved. CDR1 is LGHNA and CDR2 is YSLEER in the germline V gene. The length of the CDR3 is 15 residues. V was cut by 0 bases and J by 7 bases, with 15 bases left in between. Here the CDR3 DNA reads TGCGCCAGCAGCCAAGAGGAAGTACCCCCGAGTGGCTACACCTTC. The encoded protein is CASSQEEVPPSGYTF.

The chain employs TRBV5-4 and TRBJ2-5, with 9 nucleotides matching TRBD2. Germline CDR1 is SGHNT and CDR2 is YYREEE (reference sequence). Trimming removed 4 bases from V and 5 bases from J; junction bases left unmatched: 9. The CDR3 runs to 15 residues. CDR3 nucleotides: TGTGCCAGCAGCCGGATGGCGGGGGGGTTGGAGACCCAGTACTTC. The encoded protein is CASSRMAGGLETQYF.

The chain has TRBV5-5 and TRBJ1-2, with D maybe TRBD1 (6 bases). Trimming cost V 3 bases and J 8 bases, with 17 bases left between them. Germline values: CDR1 SGHKS, CDR2 YYEKEE (reference sequence). This CDR3 contains 14 residues. The CDR3, as DNA: TGTGCCAGCAGCTCCGGACAGCCTGGAGGAGGCTACACCTTC. Translating gives CASSSGQPGGGYTF.

The chain is built from TRBV30 and TRBJ1-2; 8 nucleotides align to TRBD1. There are 14 residues in the CDR3. The V and J ends lost 4 bases and 8 bases, in that order; junction bases with no gene match: 12. Germline lookup yields CDR1 GTSNPN and CDR2 SVGIG (reference sequence). The CDR3 loop is CAWTTDQGAGGYTF. CDR3 in DNA: TGTGCCTGGACTACGGACCAGGGGGCAGGAGGCTACACCTTC.

The chain links TRBV9 to TRBJ1-5, with unresolved D. Germline V CDR1 and CDR2: SGDLS, YYNGEE. CDR3 size: 14 residues. V gave up 0 bases and J gave up 4 bases, with 8 bases separating them. CDR3 protein: CASSVDGANQPQHF. CDR3 DNA: TGTGCCAGCAGCGTAGATGGCGCGAATCAGCCCCAGCATTTT.

The chain combines TRBV6-5 with TRBJ2-5; D possibly uses TRBD1 or TRBD2 (5 bases each). CDR3 length: 14 amino acids. V lost 2 bases, J lost 2 bases, and 9 bases lay in between. Germline V lookup: CDR1 MNHEY, CDR2 SVGAGI. CDR3 in amino acids: CASSYGTRQETQYF. The CDR3 nucleotides read TGTGCCAGCAGTTACGGGACCAGACAAGAGACCCAGTACTTC.

The chain has TRBV27 and TRBJ2-5, with D possibly TRBD1 on 6 matching bases. V lost 5 bases and J 0 bases, leaving 16 bases between the germline ends. Germline V lookup: CDR1 MNHEY, CDR2 SMNVEV (reference sequence). The CDR3 loop spans 16 amino acids. CDR3 amino acids: CASSPRFGQYQETQYF. DNA of the CDR3: TGTGCCAGCAGTCCACGATTCGGACAGTACCAAGAGACCCAGTACTTC.

The rearrangement joins TRBV19 to TRBJ2-7; 7 bases match TRBD2. With V trimmed by 3 bases and J by 1 base, 15 bases remained unmatched. The CDR3 extends over 18 amino acids. Germline V lookup: CDR1 LNHDA, CDR2 SQIVND (reference sequence). In DNA, the CDR3 is TGTGCCAGTAGTATTGGAATTGGGAGCGGGGCTTATTCCTACGAGCAGTACTTC. Translation gives CASSIGIGSGAYSYEQYF.

The chain recombines TRBV25-1 with TRBJ2-7; maybe TRBD1 (6 bases). Germline V gene lookup returns CDR1 MGHDK and CDR2 SYGVNS. The CDR3 sequence is 13 residues long. Trimming took off 3 bases at V and 3 bases at J, with 9 bases between the two ends. The CDR3 loop is CASSEGAGYEQYF. For the CDR3, the DNA is TGTGCCAGCAGTGAGGGGGCCGGCTACGAGCAGTACTTC.

The rearrangement uses TRBV19 and TRBJ1-2; TRBD1 might be the D (5 bases). The V gene lost 7 bases and the J gene lost 2 bases, with 11 bases spanning the gap. Per the germline V gene, CDR1 is LNHDA and CDR2 is SQIVND (reference sequence). The length of the CDR3 is 13 residues. CDR3 sequence (DNA): TGTGCCAGTAAGGGGCGGCAGAACTATGGCTACACCTTC. This sequence encodes CASKGRQNYGYTF.

This clone came up once. The chain is built from TRBV7-2 and TRBJ2-5, with D perhaps TRBD1 (6 bases). Trimming shortened V by 5 bases and J by 5 bases, and 12 bases separated the two germline ends. Germline CDR1 reads SGHTA; CDR2 reads FQGNSA. The CDR3 is 13 residues long. CDR3 in DNA: TGTGCCAGCAGCAGCAGACAGGAGGAGACCCAGTACTTC. Protein sequence: CASSSRQEETQYF.

V usage is TRBV5-1 and J usage is TRBJ2-2, with TRBD1 matching 7 bases. Germline lookup yields CDR1 SGHRS and CDR2 YFSETQ. The V segment lost 8 bases and the J segment 2 bases; nucleotides outside the gene matches: 12. The CDR3 is 16 residues long. CDR3 bases: TGCGCCAGTCTCGACCCCGGGACAGACAACACCGGGGAGCTGTTTTTT. This gives the protein CASLDPGTDNTGELFF.

The chain employs TRBV18 and TRBJ1-4; 12 nucleotides match TRBD1. Per the germline V gene, CDR1 is KGHSH and CDR2 is LQKENI. The V segment lost 4 bases and the J segment 8 bases; nucleotides outside the gene matches: 5. There are 15 residues in the CDR3. CDR3 bases: TGTGCCAGCTCACGAGGGACAGGGGGCGCGGAAAAACTGTTTTTT. It translates to CASSRGTGGAEKLFF. The complete variable domain, with remaining parts taken from reference TRBV18 and TRBJ1-4, reads NAGVMQNPRHLVRRRGQEARLRCSPMKGHSHVYWYRQLPEEGLKFMVYLQKENIIDESGMPKERFSAEFPKEGPSILRIQQVVRGDSAAYFCASSRGTGGAEKLFFGSGTQLSVL.

This chain joins TRBV6-5 and TRBJ1-1; a weak D match, TRBD1 (6 bases). From germline, CDR1 is MNHEY and CDR2 SVGAGI. V gave up 2 bases and J gave up 1 base, with 8 bases separating them. This CDR3 is 14 amino acids long. The CDR3 nucleotides read TGTGCCAGCAGTTACGGCAGGGGGAACACTGAAGCTTTCTTT. Amino acid sequence: CASSYGRGNTEAFF.

This sequence joins TRBV12-5 and TRBJ2-5; 10 positions agree with TRBD1. V was clipped by 9 bases and J by 4 bases; unmatched bases: 11. The CDR3 length is 15 residues. CDR1 and CDR2 from the germline V gene are LGHNT and FRNRAP. The CDR3 DNA is TGTGCTAGCGGAAAGGGACAGGGGTCTGGAGAGACCCAGTACTTC. Translating it yields CASGKGQGSGETQYF.

The CDR3 coding sequence is TGCGCCAGCAGCCAAGTCGCGAGTAGCAATCAGCCCCAGCATTTT. Amino acids: CASSQVASSNQPQHF. The rearrangement links TRBV4-1 to TRBJ1-5; D remains ambiguous. The CDR3 loop spans 15 amino acids. Looked up from germline, CDR1 is MGHRA and CDR2 is YSYEKL. With 1 base removed from V and 0 bases from J, the gap between germline ends came to 7 bases.

As concerns this clone: The junction shows a germline mismatch at one end, possibly a read error. J is TRBJ2-4 and V is TRBV2; 11 nucleotides line up with TRBD2. Per the germline V gene, CDR1 is SNHLY and CDR2 is FYNNEI. The CDR3 has 14 residues. The CDR3: CASSELPLAGGPDF. Written as DNA, the CDR3 is TGTGCCAGCAGTGAACTGCCCCTAGCGGGGGGACCTGACTTC. Looking up the rest from reference TRBV2 and TRBJ2-4 gives the full variable domain: EPEVTQTPSHQVTQMGQEVILRCVPISNHLYFYWYRQILGQKVEFLVSFYNNEISEKSEIFDDQFSVERPDGSNFTLKIRSTKLEDSAMYFCASSELPLAGGPDFGAGTRLSVL.

The chain carries TRBV4-3 and TRBJ2-5, with 9 bases fitting TRBD1. The trim removed 0 bases at V and 7 bases at J, leaving 9 bases unmatched. The CDR3 runs 16 residues. Germline lookup yields CDR1 LGHNA and CDR2 YSLEER. CDR3 DNA sequence: TGCGCCAGCAGCCAAGATCCCTGGACAGGGGCAGGGACCCAGTACTTC. Translating gives CASSQDPWTGAGTQYF.

This chain connects TRBV5-5 to TRBJ1-1; no clear D gene. The V and J ends lost 2 bases and 2 bases respectively, with 10 bases between them. This CDR3 spans 14 amino acids. The V gene's germline CDR1 is SGHKS and CDR2 YYEKEE (reference sequence). The CDR3 DNA sequence: TGTGCCAGCAGCTTTCAGAGGGTTAACACTGAAGCTTTCTTT. Translating it yields CASSFQRVNTEAFF.

This chain joins TRBV12-5 and TRBJ1-2, with D tentatively TRBD1 (6 bases). Germline V CDR1 and CDR2: LGHNT, FRNRAP. The CDR3 is 15 amino acids. With 2 bases removed from V and 1 base from J, the gap between germline ends came to 11 bases. The CDR3 protein is CASGLTGFGNYGYTF. CDR3 sequence (DNA): TGTGCTAGTGGTTTGACAGGGTTTGGTAACTATGGCTACACCTTC. Complete variable domain (other parts from reference TRBV12-5 and TRBJ1-2): DARVTQTPRHKVTEMGQEVTMRCQPILGHNTVFWYRQTMMQGLELLAYFRNRAPLDDSGMPKDRFSAEMPDATLATLKIQPSEPRDSAVYFCASGLTGFGNYGYTFGSGTRLTVV.

DNA for the CDR3: TGTGCCAGCAGTGAATCTGGAAGTGGGGAAAAACTGTTTTTT. Translated, it gives CASSESGSGEKLFF. V is TRBV25-1 and J is TRBJ1-4; D is unresolved. V was cut by 1 base and J by 8 bases, with 11 bases left in between. CDR3 length: 14 amino acids. The germline V gene has CDR1 MGHDK and CDR2 SYGVNS.

The V gene is TRBV5-6, the J gene TRBJ1-1; no definite D call. The V and J ends lost 0 bases and 0 bases respectively, with 6 bases between them. Germline V gives CDR1 SGHDT, CDR2 YYEEEE. The CDR3 is 14 amino acids. CDR3 in amino acids: CASSLATMNTEAFF. The CDR3 DNA is TGTGCCAGCAGCTTGGCGACAATGAACACTGAAGCTTTCTTT.

The chain recombines TRBV7-9 with TRBJ1-1, with D hard to call. This CDR3 is 17 amino acids long. Germline CDR1 is SEHNR and CDR2 is FQNEAQ (reference sequence). Trimming removed 1 base at V and 6 bases at J, with 21 bases between. The DNA for the CDR3 is TGTGCCAGCAGCTTAGAAGGACCCGAAAACTACGGACCTGAAGCTTTCTTT. Amino acids: CASSLEGPENYGPEAFF.

The gene calls are TRBV18 and TRBJ2-7; 10 positions match TRBD1. The CDR3 length is 16 residues. Germline-derived CDR1 and CDR2 are KGHSH and LQKENI. V gave up 0 bases and J gave up 6 bases; unmatched junction bases: 8. This CDR3 reads CASSPPGQGRSGEQYF. CDR3 in DNA: TGTGCCAGCTCACCACCGGGACAGGGGAGGTCCGGCGAGCAGTACTTC.

The chain links TRBV10-3 to TRBJ2-4; 15 bases fit TRBD2. The CDR3 runs 15 residues. The V gene end was trimmed by 1 base and the J gene end by 9 bases; junction bases not matched to a gene: 1. Per the germline V gene, CDR1 is ENHRY and CDR2 is SYGVKD. For the CDR3, the DNA is TGTGCCATCAGTGAGTGGACTAGCGGGGGGGGCATTCAGTACTTC. Translated, it gives CAISEWTSGGGIQYF.